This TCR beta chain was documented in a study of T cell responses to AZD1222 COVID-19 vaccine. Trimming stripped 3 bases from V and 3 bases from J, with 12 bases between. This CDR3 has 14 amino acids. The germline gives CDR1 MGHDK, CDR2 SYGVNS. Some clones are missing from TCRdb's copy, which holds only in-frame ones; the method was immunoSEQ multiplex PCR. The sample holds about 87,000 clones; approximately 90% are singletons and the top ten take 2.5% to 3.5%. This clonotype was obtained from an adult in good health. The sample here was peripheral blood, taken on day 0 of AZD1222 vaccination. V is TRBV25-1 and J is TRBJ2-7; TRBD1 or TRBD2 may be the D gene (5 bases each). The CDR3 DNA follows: TGTGCCAGCAGTGAGGGGACGGGTCTCTACGAGCAGTACTTC. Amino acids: CASSEGTGLYEQYF.